Following are 31 T cell receptor beta chains from one sample sequenced in a study of shared clonotypes between healthy human individuals. It was CD45RO-negative cells, positively selected for CCR7, that made up naive CD8 cells, with terminally differentiated effector memory CD45RA+ cells excluded. Clones were sequenced by immunoSEQ multiplex PCR, and TCRdb holds only the in-frame ones, with some missing. The data hold nearly 2 million clones, with approximately 94% observed a single time. The sequenced sample consisted of naive CD8+ T cells sorted from blood. These receptors came from a man between 18 and 29 years old in good health.

The chain joins TRBV27 to TRBJ2-2; 15 bases match TRBD2. The CDR3 runs to 18 residues. Per germline, CDR1 MNHEY and CDR2 SMNVEV (reference sequence). After removal of 8 bases from V and 0 bases from J, the junction contained 7 bases not matched to a gene. The CDR3 protein is CASGPGLAGGSNTGELFF. In DNA, the CDR3 is TGTGCCAGCGGACCGGGACTAGCGGGGGGATCGAACACCGGGGAGCTGTTTTTT.

This clone came up once. The chain has TRBV27 and TRBJ2-4; possibly TRBD2 for D (6 bases). The V and J ends lost 4 bases and 0 bases respectively, with 13 bases between them. CDR1 MNHEY and CDR2 SMNVEV come from the germline V gene (reference sequence). The CDR3 covers 16 residues. The CDR3 region is CASSSLGLAAKNIQYF. DNA for the CDR3: TGTGCCAGCAGTTCCTTGGGACTTGCAGCCAAAAACATTCAGTACTTC.

This chain connects TRBV7-9 to TRBJ1-2; D may be TRBD1 (5 bases). Germline V CDR1 and CDR2: SEHNR, FQNEAQ (reference sequence). Trimming stripped 2 bases from V and 6 bases from J, with 10 bases between. The CDR3 length is 13 residues. CDR3 sequence: CASSLPGYNGYTF. CDR3 sequence (DNA): TGTGCCAGCAGCTTACCAGGGTATAATGGCTACACCTTC. Together with reference TRBV7-9 and TRBJ1-2, the CDR3 gives the full variable domain: DTGVSQNPRHKITKRGQNVTFRCDPISEHNRLYWYRQTLGQGPEFLTYFQNEAQLEKSRLLSDRFSAERPKGSFSTLEIQRTEQGDSAMYLCASSLPGYNGYTFGSGTRLTVV.

V and J are TRBV4-1 and TRBJ1-1; perhaps TRBD1 as D (5 bases). Trimming took off 0 bases at V and 0 bases at J, with 11 bases between the two ends. Germline values: CDR1 MGHRA, CDR2 YSYEKL. This CDR3 comprises 16 residues. The CDR3 here is CASSQDAEDMNTEAFF. In DNA form, the CDR3 reads TGCGCCAGCAGCCAAGATGCAGAGGACATGAACACTGAAGCTTTCTTT.

The chain joins TRBV30 to TRBJ1-2; the D is unclear. The V gene lost 5 bases and the J gene lost 6 bases, with 7 bases spanning the gap. Germline CDR1 reads GTSNPN; CDR2 reads SVGIG (reference sequence). CDR3 length: 10 residues. The CDR3 DNA sequence: TGTGCCTGGGCGGAGAATGGCTACACCTTC. Protein product: CAWAENGYTF.

In its sample, this clone was seen once. The chain couples TRBV7-3 to TRBJ2-7, with TRBD1 matching over 11 bases. J was trimmed by 5 bases and V by 0 bases; bases with no gene match: 9. The CDR3 totals 17 residues. Germline V gene sequence: CDR1 SGHTA, CDR2 FQGTGA. CDR3 nucleotide sequence: TGTGCCAGCAGCTTAACAGGGACAGGGGGGATAGGCGACGAGCAGTACTTC. It yields the protein CASSLTGTGGIGDEQYF. The full variable domain, its missing parts supplied by reference TRBV7-3 and TRBJ2-7, is GAGVSQTPSNKVTEKGKYVELRCDPISGHTALYWYRQSLGQGPEFLIYFQGTGAADDSGLPNDRFFAVRPEGSVSTLKIQRTERGDSAVYLCASSLTGTGGIGDEQYFGPGTRLTVT.

This clone is a singleton in its sample. The chain has TRBV6-5 and TRBJ1-1; D call uncertain. The CDR3 runs to 14 residues. CDR1 MNHEY and CDR2 SVGAGI come from the germline V gene. Trimming pared 8 bases from V and 4 bases from J, leaving 17 bases between. In DNA, the CDR3 is TGTGCCAGCGGAGAGGATGCCCCAATCACTGAAGCTTTCTTT. Translated, it gives CASGEDAPITEAFF.

V is TRBV6-5 and J is TRBJ2-2; D may be TRBD1 or TRBD2 (6 bases each). V lost 2 bases and J lost 7, with 11 bases in between. Germline CDR1 MNHEY, CDR2 SVGAGI. The CDR3 totals 14 residues. CDR3 in DNA: TGTGCCAGCAGTTACGTTGGGGGGCACGGGGAGCTGTTTTTT. Translated: CASSYVGGHGELFF.

This sequence joins TRBV7-2 and TRBJ2-1, with D unclear. This CDR3 is built from 13 residues. CDR1 is SGHTA and CDR2 is FQGNSA in the germline V gene. The V and J ends lost 1 base and 7 bases respectively, with 8 bases between them. The CDR3 sequence is CASSLVVENEQFF. The DNA of the CDR3 is TGTGCCAGCAGCTTAGTGGTCGAGAATGAGCAGTTCTTC.

The chain joins TRBV7-9 to TRBJ2-7, with D possibly matching TRBD2 (6 bases). There are 15 residues in the CDR3. Trimming left V 5 bases short and J 2 bases short, with 16 bases between. Germline CDR1 SEHNR, CDR2 FQNEAQ (reference sequence). The CDR3 loop is CASSPTRRETYEQYF. DNA for the CDR3: TGTGCCAGCAGCCCGACACGGCGGGAAACCTACGAGCAGTACTTC. Combining the CDR3 with reference TRBV7-9 and TRBJ2-7 gives the whole variable domain DTGVSQNPRHKITKRGQNVTFRCDPISEHNRLYWYRQTLGQGPEFLTYFQNEAQLEKSRLLSDRFSAERPKGSFSTLEIQRTEQGDSAMYLCASSPTRRETYEQYFGPGTRLTVT.

The genes are TRBV5-5 and TRBJ2-5; D is undetermined. Germline-derived CDR1 and CDR2 are SGHKS and YYEKEE (reference sequence). This CDR3 is built from 12 residues. Trimming took 4 bases from V and 5 from J, leaving 9 bases between them. CDR3 sequence reads: CASSAASETQYF. The CDR3 DNA follows: TGTGCCAGCAGCGCGGCTTCGGAGACCCAGTACTTC.

V gene TRBV28 combines with J gene TRBJ2-7; either TRBD1 or TRBD2 may supply D (6 bases each). V gave up 3 bases and J gave up 4 bases, with 13 bases separating them. Per germline, CDR1 MDHEN and CDR2 SYDVKM. The CDR3 sequence is 14 residues long. CDR3 sequence reads: CASSFTGAGYEQYF. The CDR3 DNA reads as TGTGCCAGCAGTTTTACGGGGGCGGGTTACGAGCAGTACTTC.

This rearrangement joins TRBV9 to TRBJ1-2, with TRBD1 matching over 10 bases. V was clipped by 7 bases and J by 6 bases; unmatched bases: 6. Looked up from germline, CDR1 is SGDLS and CDR2 is YYNGEE. The CDR3 covers 13 residues. The CDR3 DNA reads as TGTGCCAGCGCGGACAGGGGGATACATGGCTACACCTTC. It yields the protein CASADRGIHGYTF.

The chain is built from TRBV18 and TRBJ1-6; 7 bases fit TRBD1. The CDR3 runs to 17 residues. The V segment lost 3 bases and the J segment 0 bases; nucleotides outside the gene matches: 5. From germline, CDR1 is KGHSH and CDR2 LQKENI. CDR3 sequence (DNA): TGTGCCAGCTCACCGCCAGGGGGTTCCTCCTATAATTCACCCCTCCACTTT. Translated: CASSPPGGSSYNSPLHF.

This clone has more than one count but fewer than ten. The rearrangement joins TRBV19 to TRBJ1-2, with D possibly being TRBD1 (5 bases). The germline V and J ends were trimmed by 7 bases and 10 bases, with 13 bases remaining between them. This CDR3 region has 11 residues. The V gene's germline CDR1 is LNHDA and CDR2 SQIVND (reference sequence). DNA of the CDR3: TGTGCCAGTACCCCAGGGCAGGACTACACCTTC. It translates to CASTPGQDYTF.

The V call is TRBV11-2, the J call TRBJ2-1; D not certain. V lost 5 bases to trimming and J lost 15 bases, with 14 bases between them. Germline CDR1 reads SGHAT; CDR2 reads FQNNGV. The CDR3 consists of 11 residues. CDR3 DNA: TGTGCCAGCAGCACCCAGGCAATTGTGTTCTTC. Translating it yields CASSTQAIVFF.

This chain connects TRBV19 to TRBJ2-7; 7 bases line up with TRBD2. V shed 4 bases, J shed 3 bases, and the junction held 3 bases outside the gene matches. CDR1 LNHDA and CDR2 SQIVND come from the germline V gene (reference sequence). The CDR3 sequence is 13 residues long. The CDR3 DNA sequence: TGTGCCAGTAGTAAGGGAGGGAACTACGAGCAGTACTTC. Its translation: CASSKGGNYEQYF.

The chain combines TRBV7-6 with TRBJ1-4; D remains unclear. Trimming took 1 base from V and 7 from J, leaving 16 bases between them. Germline values: CDR1 SGHVS, CDR2 FNYEAQ. This CDR3 spans 16 amino acids. The CDR3 region is CASSLEFNDGSEKLFF. The CDR3 nucleotides read TGTGCCAGCAGCTTAGAGTTTAACGACGGGAGTGAAAAACTGTTTTTT.

This sequence joins TRBV10-3 and TRBJ2-2, with 7 bases fitting TRBD1. This CDR3 region has 16 residues. V dropped 2 bases and J dropped 5; count of bases not matched to a gene: 8. CDR1 and CDR2 (germline): ENHRY, SYGVKD. This CDR3 reads CAISEPEGARTGELFF. In DNA, the CDR3 is TGTGCCATCAGTGAGCCCGAGGGGGCTCGTACCGGGGAGCTGTTTTTT.

The genes are TRBV27 and TRBJ2-5; D is ambiguous. Germline-derived CDR1 and CDR2 are MNHEY and SMNVEV (reference sequence). Between the trimmed V and J ends, which lost 1 base and 5 bases, there was a span of 23 bases. CDR3 length: 18 amino acids. The CDR3 DNA reads as TGTGCCAGCAGTTTATTAGGTGTGGGGAACCCAAGGTGGGAGACCCAGTACTTC. Translating it yields CASSLLGVGNPRWETQYF.

This clone was counted a few times. The CDR3 sequence: CAGAKNTEAFF. The CDR3 DNA is TGTGCCGGGGCGAAGAACACTGAAGCTTTCTTT. This chain links TRBV30 with TRBJ1-1; a weak D match, TRBD1 (5 bases). This CDR3 contains 11 residues. The V and J ends lost 8 bases and 1 base respectively, with 8 bases between them. Germline loops: CDR1 GTSNPN, CDR2 SVGIG (reference sequence).

This chain uses TRBV5-1 with TRBJ1-2; the D is unclear. The CDR3 spans 16 residues. The germline gives CDR1 SGHRS, CDR2 YFSETQ. V shed 4 bases and J shed 5 bases, with 21 bases lying between them. Here the CDR3 reads CASSLTGVAEVYGYTF. CDR3 sequence (DNA): TGCGCCAGCAGCCTAACCGGAGTAGCTGAAGTATATGGCTACACCTTC.

The V gene is TRBV5-4, the J gene TRBJ2-7; D gene ambiguous. CDR1 is SGHNT and CDR2 is YYREEE in the germline V gene (reference sequence). Trimming took 0 bases from V and 9 from J, leaving 7 bases between them. The CDR3 totals 11 residues. CDR3 sequence reads: CASSLDSAQYF. As DNA, the CDR3 is TGTGCCAGCAGCTTGGACAGCGCGCAGTACTTC.

The rearrangement uses TRBV27 and TRBJ2-4; no clear D. Deletions cut 2 bases from V and 0 bases from J, with 8 bases between. Germline V CDR1 and CDR2: MNHEY, SMNVEV (reference sequence). The CDR3 loop spans 15 amino acids. The CDR3 spells CASSLGSIAKNIQYF. For the CDR3, the DNA is TGTGCCAGCAGTTTAGGGTCTATAGCCAAAAACATTCAGTACTTC.

This clone was detected once. This chain links TRBV13 with TRBJ2-1, with 8 bases that match TRBD2. V was pared by 0 bases and J by 6 bases, with 7 bases of the junction left unmatched. The CDR3 length is 16 residues. Germline CDR1 PRHDT, CDR2 FYEKMQ (reference sequence). The CDR3 sequence: CASSLGPAGDFNEQFF. CDR3 coding DNA: TGTGCCAGCAGCTTAGGACCAGCGGGAGATTTCAATGAGCAGTTCTTC.

The J gene is TRBJ1-2, the V gene TRBV7-2; possibly TRBD1 for D (5 bases). The CDR3 is 15 residues long. Germline lookup yields CDR1 SGHTA and CDR2 FQGNSA. Trimming shortened V by 5 bases and J by 1 base, and 14 bases separated the two germline ends. The CDR3 region is CASSVDQGLNYGYTF. In DNA form, the CDR3 reads TGTGCCAGCAGCGTAGACCAGGGACTTAACTATGGCTACACCTTC. The full variable domain, in which reference TRBV7-2 and TRBJ1-2 provide the parts outside the CDR3, is GAGVSQSPSNKVTEKGKDVELRCDPISGHTALYWYRQSLGQGLEFLIYFQGNSAPDKSGLPSDRFSAERTGGSVSTLTIQRTQQEDSAVYLCASSVDQGLNYGYTFGSGTRLTVV.

The CDR3 sequence: CASSEQAEMTGDQPQHF. CDR3 DNA: TGCGCCAGCAGTGAGCAGGCAGAGATGACGGGGGATCAGCCCCAGCATTTT. This rearrangement joins TRBV10-2 to TRBJ1-5; D possibly corresponds to TRBD1 (5 bases). Trimming removed 2 bases from V and 5 bases from J, with 19 bases in between. CDR3 length equals 17 residues. Germline values: CDR1 WSHSY, CDR2 SAAADI.

The chain couples TRBV25-1 to TRBJ1-2; D might be TRBD1 (5 bases). CDR1 and CDR2 (germline): MGHDK, SYGVNS. The CDR3 has 14 amino acids. Trimming took 3 bases from V and 5 from J, leaving 13 bases between them. The CDR3 region has the DNA TGTGCCAGCAGTGAGTCCGAGGGGCTGTATGGCTACACCTTC. Translated, it gives CASSESEGLYGYTF.

The gene calls are TRBV6-6 and TRBJ2-5; D remains ambiguous. CDR1 is MNHNY, CDR2 SVGAGI, per germline (reference sequence). The V and J ends lost 2 bases and 3 bases respectively, with 16 bases between them. This CDR3 is 16 amino acids long. CDR3 protein: CASSYPFAADEETQYF. The CDR3 DNA sequence: TGTGCCAGCAGTTACCCGTTCGCTGCGGACGAAGAGACCCAGTACTTC.

This clone has just one count. The chain uses TRBV7-2 and TRBJ2-5; 11 positions agree with TRBD2. Per the germline V gene, CDR1 is SGHTA and CDR2 is FQGNSA. V trimming: 3 bases; J trimming: 7 bases; junction bases outside the gene matches: 4. There are 14 residues in the CDR3. CDR3 coding DNA: TGTGCCAGCAGCTTTAGCGGGGGGGCGTGGACCCAGTACTTC. This translates into CASSFSGGAWTQYF.

J is TRBJ1-1 and V is TRBV7-9; D uncertain. The CDR3 totals 10 residues. Looked up from germline, CDR1 is SEHNR and CDR2 is FQNEAQ (reference sequence). Trimming left V 4 bases short and J 8 bases short, with 5 bases between. CDR3 sequence: CASSYNEAFF. Here the CDR3 DNA reads TGTGCCAGCAGCTATAACGAAGCTTTCTTT.